The TCR beta chain under discussion was sequenced for a study of cytomegalovirus exposure and HLA in healthy donors. Points on this clone: Its target is not known.

Notes on the study in general: In a later analysis, the majority of CMV-associated beta chains seemingly showed HLA restriction. One variant, a missense change in DCLRE1C, was linked in a later analysis to TCR beta V- and J-gene trimming.

The PCR had 60 Vbeta and 13 Jbeta primers. TCRdb keeps only in-frame clones here, not all; method: immunoSEQ multiplex PCR. The sample lists about 210,000 clones; about 79% were seen once. Source material: PBMCs. This TCR was sampled from a male donor in good health and CMV-seronegative.

The CDR3 sequence: CASSQTQGSNTEAFF. CDR3 nucleotide sequence: TGTGCCAGCAGTCAGACACAGGGTTCCAACACTGAAGCTTTCTTT. The chain is built from TRBV6-5 and TRBJ1-1; D may be TRBD1 (6 bases). Trimming cost V 5 bases and J 2 bases, with 15 bases left between them. This CDR3 spans 15 amino acids. Germline CDR1 MNHEY, CDR2 SVGAGI.